This is a list of T cell receptor beta chains from one sample in a study of shared clonotypes between healthy human individuals. This table comes from immunoSEQ multiplex PCR, and its TCRdb copy is limited to in-frame clones, with some not included. The data contain some 500,000 clones, about 96% of them singletons. The sequenced sample was naive CD4+ T cells sorted from blood. Receptor source: a woman aged 25 to 45 in good health. The CDR3 runs from the conserved cysteine through the conserved F or W. Each record gives: V gene, D gene, J gene, CDR3 protein. A D gene is named only where the DNA matches it firmly.

V: TRBV28
D: TRBD1
J: .
CDR3: CASSSTLTGVEQYF

V: TRBV6-4
D: .
J: TRBJ1-5
CDR3: CASSERGDRNQPQHF

V: TRBV9
D: TRBD2
J: TRBJ2-5
CDR3: CASSPASGFQETQYF

V: TRBV19
D: TRBD1
J: TRBJ1-2
CDR3: CASSIGRTGTYGYTF

V: TRBV6-5
D: .
J: TRBJ1-2
CDR3: CASSYSPGQGYGYTF

V: TRBV28
D: TRBD2
J: TRBJ2-2
CDR3: CASRRPGLAANTGELFF

V: TRBV29-1
D: .
J: TRBJ1-6
CDR3: CSVATADNSPLHF

V: TRBV5-4
D: TRBD2
J: TRBJ2-5
CDR3: CASSLGYAGEQETQYF

V: TRBV6-4
D: .
J: TRBJ2-2
CDR3: CASSDPRDPNTGELFF

V: TRBV6-6
D: .
J: TRBJ1-5
CDR3: CASSYLENQPQHF

V: TRBV5-1
D: .
J: TRBJ1-1
CDR3: CASSLNTVNTEAFF

V: TRBV21-1
D: .
J: TRBJ1-2
CDR3: CASSKGQRTNYGYTF

V: TRBV23-1
D: TRBD1
J: TRBJ2-3
CDR3: CASSQSALKGADRDTQYF

V: TRBV18
D: TRBD1
J: TRBJ1-4
CDR3: CASSRLTGPNEKLFF

V: TRBV2
D: .
J: TRBJ1-2
CDR3: CASTKGQVNYGYTF

V: TRBV7-9
D: .
J: TRBJ1-1
CDR3: CASTDYKRTAEAFF

V: TRBV5-1
D: .
J: TRBJ2-5
CDR3: CASRGGAETQYF

V: TRBV2
D: .
J: TRBJ2-3
CDR3: CARSSRVVDTQYF

V: TRBV27
D: .
J: TRBJ2-1
CDR3: CASSLPGNEQFF

V: TRBV19
D: .
J: TRBJ2-5
CDR3: CASSIARMETQYF

V: TRBV30
D: .
J: TRBJ1-1
CDR3: CAWSGRSTEAFF

V: TRBV29-1
D: TRBD2
J: TRBJ2-2
CDR3: CSGTSGTNTGELFF

V: TRBV10-3
D: .
J: TRBJ2-2
CDR3: CAISDPPGELFF

V: TRBV5-1
D: .
J: TRBJ1-5
CDR3: CASSPEAGVGNQPQHF

V: TRBV5-1
D: TRBD1
J: TRBJ1-2
CDR3: CASSLVTGGRGYTF

V: TRBV27
D: TRBD1
J: TRBJ1-4
CDR3: CASSLIQGAGEKLFF

V: TRBV19
D: .
J: TRBJ2-3
CDR3: CASSREVSPDTQYF

V: TRBV5-1
D: .
J: TRBJ1-1
CDR3: CASSSRIDTEAFF

V: TRBV11-2
D: .
J: TRBJ2-1
CDR3: CASSLAAASSYNEQFF

V: TRBV6-4
D: .
J: TRBJ2-3
CDR3: CASSVRGRPTDTQYF

V: TRBV11-2
D: .
J: TRBJ2-2
CDR3: CASSPRSRNTGELFF

V: TRBV11-2
D: TRBD2
J: TRBJ2-3
CDR3: CASSLKLAGGRTDTQYF

V: TRBV4-1
D: .
J: TRBJ2-3
CDR3: CASSQELLSGLSTDTQYF

V: TRBV15
D: .
J: TRBJ1-1
CDR3: CATSLAKAFF

V: TRBV28
D: TRBD1
J: TRBJ2-1
CDR3: CASSLGTGGNEQFF

V: TRBV4-1
D: .
J: .
CDR3: CASSQDQMVTISNEQYF

V: TRBV27
D: TRBD1
J: TRBJ2-2
CDR3: CASKGQGALNTGELFF

V: TRBV11-3
D: .
J: TRBJ2-5
CDR3: CASSQGTPSGEQYF

V: TRBV6-1
D: TRBD2
J: TRBJ2-5
CDR3: CASSGGRAGETQYF

V: TRBV15
D: TRBD2
J: TRBJ2-1
CDR3: CATSRFRGGKDEQFF

V: TRBV27
D: TRBD1
J: TRBJ2-7
CDR3: CASSSYTGASEQYF

V: TRBV28
D: .
J: TRBJ2-6
CDR3: CASSPFGGANVLTF

V: TRBV28
D: .
J: TRBJ1-2
CDR3: CAIEGTSNYGYTF

V: TRBV5-1
D: TRBD1
J: TRBJ1-4
CDR3: CASSETGVTNEKLFF

V: TRBV15
D: TRBD2
J: TRBJ2-2
CDR3: CATSRDRLAGVGELFF

V: TRBV6-1
D: .
J: TRBJ2-2
CDR3: CASRGGITGELFF

V: TRBV9
D: TRBD1
J: TRBJ2-2
CDR3: CASSRRPTGANTGELFF

V: TRBV7-8
D: .
J: TRBJ2-7
CDR3: CASSPVRTGIYEQYF

V: TRBV19
D: TRBD2
J: TRBJ2-1
CDR3: CASSTPSGLHNEQFF

V: TRBV28
D: .
J: TRBJ2-7
CDR3: CASSEIAETYEQYF

V: TRBV7-9
D: TRBD1
J: TRBJ2-1
CDR3: CASSSNNGQGVNEQFF

V: TRBV10-1
D: .
J: TRBJ1-1
CDR3: CASSESLGATEAFF